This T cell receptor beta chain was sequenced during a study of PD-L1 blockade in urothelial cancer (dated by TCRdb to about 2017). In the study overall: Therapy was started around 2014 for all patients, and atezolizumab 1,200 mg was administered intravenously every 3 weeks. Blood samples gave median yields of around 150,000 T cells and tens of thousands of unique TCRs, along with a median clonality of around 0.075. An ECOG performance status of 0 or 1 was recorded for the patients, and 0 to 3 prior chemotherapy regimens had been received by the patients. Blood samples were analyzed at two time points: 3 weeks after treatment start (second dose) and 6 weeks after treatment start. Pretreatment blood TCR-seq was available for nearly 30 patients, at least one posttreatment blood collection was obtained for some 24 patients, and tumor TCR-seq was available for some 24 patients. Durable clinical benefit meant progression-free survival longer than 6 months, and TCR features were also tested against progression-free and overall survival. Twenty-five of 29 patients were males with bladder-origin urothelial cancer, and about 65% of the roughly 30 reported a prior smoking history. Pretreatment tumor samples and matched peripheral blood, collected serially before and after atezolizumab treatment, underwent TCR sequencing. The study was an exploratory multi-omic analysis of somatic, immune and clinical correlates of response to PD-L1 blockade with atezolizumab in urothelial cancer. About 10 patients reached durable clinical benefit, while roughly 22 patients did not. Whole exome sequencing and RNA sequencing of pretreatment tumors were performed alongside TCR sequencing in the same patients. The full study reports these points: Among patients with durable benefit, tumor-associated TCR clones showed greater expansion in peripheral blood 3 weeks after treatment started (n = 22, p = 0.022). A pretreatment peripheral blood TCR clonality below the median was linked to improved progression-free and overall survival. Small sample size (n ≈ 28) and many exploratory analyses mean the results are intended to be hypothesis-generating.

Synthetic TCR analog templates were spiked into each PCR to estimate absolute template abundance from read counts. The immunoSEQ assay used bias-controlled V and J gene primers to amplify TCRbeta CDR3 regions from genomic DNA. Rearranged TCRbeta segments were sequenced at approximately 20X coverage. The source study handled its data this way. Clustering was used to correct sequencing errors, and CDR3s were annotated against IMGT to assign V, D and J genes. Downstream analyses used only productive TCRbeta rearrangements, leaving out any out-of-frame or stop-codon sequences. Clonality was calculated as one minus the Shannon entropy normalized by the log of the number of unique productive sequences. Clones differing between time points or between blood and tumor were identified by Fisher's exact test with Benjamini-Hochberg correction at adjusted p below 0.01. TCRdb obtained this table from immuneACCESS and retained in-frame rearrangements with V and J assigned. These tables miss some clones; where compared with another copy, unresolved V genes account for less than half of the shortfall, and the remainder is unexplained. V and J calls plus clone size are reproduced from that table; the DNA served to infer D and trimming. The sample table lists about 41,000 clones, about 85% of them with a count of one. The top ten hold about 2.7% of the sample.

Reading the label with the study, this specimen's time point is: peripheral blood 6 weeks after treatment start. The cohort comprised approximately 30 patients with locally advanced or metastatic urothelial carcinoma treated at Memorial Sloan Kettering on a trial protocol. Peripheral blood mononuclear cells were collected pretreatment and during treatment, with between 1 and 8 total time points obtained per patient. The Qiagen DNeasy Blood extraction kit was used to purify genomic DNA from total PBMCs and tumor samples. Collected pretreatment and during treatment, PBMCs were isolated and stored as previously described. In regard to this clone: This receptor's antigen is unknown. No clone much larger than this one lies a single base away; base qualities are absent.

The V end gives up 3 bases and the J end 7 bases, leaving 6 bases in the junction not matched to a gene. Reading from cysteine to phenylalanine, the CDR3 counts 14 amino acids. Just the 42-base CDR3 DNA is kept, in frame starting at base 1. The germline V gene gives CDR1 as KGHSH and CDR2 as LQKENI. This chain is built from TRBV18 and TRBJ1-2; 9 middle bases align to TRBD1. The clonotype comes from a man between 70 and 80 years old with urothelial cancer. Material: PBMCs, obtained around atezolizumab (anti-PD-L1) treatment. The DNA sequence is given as TGTGCCAGCTCACCCGACAGGGGGGTAGTTGGCTACACCTTC. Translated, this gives CASSPDRGVVGYTF.